A single T cell receptor (beta chain) is shown here with its context. V was pared by 6 bases and J by 3 bases, with 11 bases between. The germline gives CDR1 KGHSH, CDR2 LQKENI. The CDR3 runs 14 residues. Some clones are missing from TCRdb's copy, which holds only in-frame ones; the method was immunoSEQ multiplex PCR. The data contain 50,000 to 65,000 clones, around 87% of them singletons. This record comes from a study of blood T cell repertoires in COVID-19. About the study: COVID-19 samples from acute and convalescent phases originated in the United States, Italy and Spain.

This TCR was sampled from a woman aged 80 or over with COVID-19, enrolled during active disease. What was sequenced was peripheral blood. V gene TRBV18 combines with J gene TRBJ1-4, with D hard to call. For the CDR3, the DNA is TGTGCCAGCTCCCTTGGAGGTGCTAATGAAAAACTGTTTTTT. Its translation is CASSLGGANEKLFF.